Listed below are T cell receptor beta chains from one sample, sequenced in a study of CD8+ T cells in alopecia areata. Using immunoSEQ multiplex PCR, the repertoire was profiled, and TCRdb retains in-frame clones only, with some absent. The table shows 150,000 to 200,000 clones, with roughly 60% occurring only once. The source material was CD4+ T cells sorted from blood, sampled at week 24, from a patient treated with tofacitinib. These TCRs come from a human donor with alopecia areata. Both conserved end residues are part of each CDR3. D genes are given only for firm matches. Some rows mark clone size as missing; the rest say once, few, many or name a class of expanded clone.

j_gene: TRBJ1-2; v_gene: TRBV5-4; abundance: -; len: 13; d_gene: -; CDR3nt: TGTGCCAGCAGCTTGGGGGGAGGCTATGGCTACACCTTC; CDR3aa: CASSLGGGYGYTF
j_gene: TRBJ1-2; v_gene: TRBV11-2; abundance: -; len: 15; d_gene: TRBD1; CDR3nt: TGTGCCAGCAGCCCACTAGACAGGGATGGCTATGGCTACACCTTC; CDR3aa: CASSPLDRDGYGYTF
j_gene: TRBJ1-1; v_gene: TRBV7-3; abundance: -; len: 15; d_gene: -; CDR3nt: TGTGCCAGCAGCTTACAGGGACGGGGAAACACTGAAGCTTTCTTT; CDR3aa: CASSLQGRGNTEAFF
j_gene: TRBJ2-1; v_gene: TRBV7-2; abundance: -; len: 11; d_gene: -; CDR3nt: TGTGCCAGCAGCAACTACAATGAGCAGTTCTTC; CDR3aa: CASSNYNEQFF
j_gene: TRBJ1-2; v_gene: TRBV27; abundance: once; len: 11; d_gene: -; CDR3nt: TGTGCCAGCGGTAGCCTCTATGGCTACACCTTC; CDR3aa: CASGSLYGYTF
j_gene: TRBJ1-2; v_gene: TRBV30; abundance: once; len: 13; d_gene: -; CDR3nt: TGTGCCTGGAGGGATACAGGGTCGTTCGGCTACACCTTC; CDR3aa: CAWRDTGSFGYTF
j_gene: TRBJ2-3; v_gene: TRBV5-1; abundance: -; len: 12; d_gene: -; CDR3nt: TGCGCCAGCAGTTCGAGCACAGATACGCAGTATTTT; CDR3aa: CASSSSTDTQYF
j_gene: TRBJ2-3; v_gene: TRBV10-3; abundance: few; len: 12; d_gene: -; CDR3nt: TGTGCCATCGGGGACGACACAGATACGCAGTATTTT; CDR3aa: CAIGDDTDTQYF
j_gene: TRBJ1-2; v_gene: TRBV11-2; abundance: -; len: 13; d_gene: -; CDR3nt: TGTGCCAGCAGCTCGGACAAATTATATGGCTACACCTTC; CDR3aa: CASSSDKLYGYTF
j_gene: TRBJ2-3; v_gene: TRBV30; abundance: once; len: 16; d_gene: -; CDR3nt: TGTGCCTGGAGTGTTGGAACAGGAGGTAGCACAGATACGCAGTATTTT; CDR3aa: CAWSVGTGGSTDTQYF
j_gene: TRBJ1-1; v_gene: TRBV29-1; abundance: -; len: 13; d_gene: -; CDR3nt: TGCAGCGTTGCTAAAAAACAGGACACTGAAGCTTTCTTT; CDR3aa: CSVAKKQDTEAFF
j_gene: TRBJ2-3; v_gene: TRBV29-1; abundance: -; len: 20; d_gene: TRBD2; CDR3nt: TGCAGCGTTGAATCCCCCGAAGGGCGAGGACTAGCGGGTTTCACAGATACGCAGTATTTT; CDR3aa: CSVESPEGRGLAGFTDTQYF
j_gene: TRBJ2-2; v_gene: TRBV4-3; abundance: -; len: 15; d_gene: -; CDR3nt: TGCGCCAGCAGCCCTCCTGGGGGGCCTACCGGGGAGCTGTTTTTT; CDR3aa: CASSPPGGPTGELFF
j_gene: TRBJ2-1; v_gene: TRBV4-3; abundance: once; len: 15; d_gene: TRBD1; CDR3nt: TGCGCCAGCAGCCAAGAGCACAGGGGGAGGAATGAGCAGTTCTTC; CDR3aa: CASSQEHRGRNEQFF
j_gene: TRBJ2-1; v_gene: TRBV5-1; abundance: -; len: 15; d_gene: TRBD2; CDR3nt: TGCGCCAGCAGCGCGGACGGGGGGGCCTACAATGAGCAGTTCTTC; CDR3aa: CASSADGGAYNEQFF
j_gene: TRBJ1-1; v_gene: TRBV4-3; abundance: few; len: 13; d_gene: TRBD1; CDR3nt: TGCGCCAGCAGTGGGACAGGGGTTACTGAAGCTTTCTTT; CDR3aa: CASSGTGVTEAFF
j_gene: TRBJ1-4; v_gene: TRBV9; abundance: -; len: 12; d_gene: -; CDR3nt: TGTGCCAGCAGCGGTAAGAGTGAAAAACTGTTTTTT; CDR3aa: CASSGKSEKLFF
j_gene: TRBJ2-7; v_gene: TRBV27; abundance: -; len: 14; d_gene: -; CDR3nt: TGTGCCAGCTCTCCCCACAGGGCAACCTACGAGCAGTACTTC; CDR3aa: CASSPHRATYEQYF
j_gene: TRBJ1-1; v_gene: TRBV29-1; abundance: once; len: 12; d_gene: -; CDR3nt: TGCAGCGTTGAGACAGGAGGTTCCGAAGCTTTCTTT; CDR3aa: CSVETGGSEAFF
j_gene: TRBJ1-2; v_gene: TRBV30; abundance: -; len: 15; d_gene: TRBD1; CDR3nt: TGTGCCTGGAGTGCCCTTAAGACAGGGGGTGGCGGCTACACCTTC; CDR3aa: CAWSALKTGGGGYTF
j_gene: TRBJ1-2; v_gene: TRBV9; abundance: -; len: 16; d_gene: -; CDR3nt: TGTGCCAGCAGCCCAGACCTAAGACAGGTGACATATGGCTACACCTTC; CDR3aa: CASSPDLRQVTYGYTF
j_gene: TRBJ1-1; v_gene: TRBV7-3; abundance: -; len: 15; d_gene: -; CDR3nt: TGTGCCAGCAGCTTAACAGGGAAGCCGAACACTGAAGCTTTCTTT; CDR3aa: CASSLTGKPNTEAFF
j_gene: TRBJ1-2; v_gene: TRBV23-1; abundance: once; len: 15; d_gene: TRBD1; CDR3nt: TGCGCCAGCAGTCAATCCCGGGCAGGGGGCAACGGCTACACCTTC; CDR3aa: CASSQSRAGGNGYTF
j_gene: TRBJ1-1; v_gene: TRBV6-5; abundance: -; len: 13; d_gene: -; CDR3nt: TGTGCCAGCATGGCCCTAATGAACACTGAAGCTTTCTTT; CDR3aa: CASMALMNTEAFF